Shown below are 6 T cell receptor beta chains from a single sample sequenced in a study of blood T cells in healthy people across ages. Through a sample-barcoded 5' primer and a J-beta primer mix, a second PCR was run for roughly 6 to 12 cycles. TCRdb used MiXCR to reprocess the 5' RACE reads, holding one entry per CDR3 protein. The sample lists about 730,000 distinct CDR3 sequences; roughly 47% were seen once. Source material: blood. These receptors were taken from a woman aged 55 to 70 in good health.

This clonotype was detected many times. The chain combines TRBV29-1 with TRBJ2-6; no clear D gene. Germline-derived CDR1 and CDR2 are SQVTM and ANQGSEA. This CDR3 comprises 14 residues. V was pared by 1 base and J by 3 bases, with 7 bases between. The CDR3 DNA reads as TGCAGCGTTGAAGCAGGAAGTGGGGCCAACGTCCTGACTTTC. Amino acids: CSVEAGSGANVLTF.

The chain uses TRBV18 and TRBJ2-3; D remains unclear. The CDR3 runs 15 residues. The germline V gene has CDR1 KGHSH and CDR2 LQKENI. V dropped 2 bases and J dropped 0 bases, with 9 bases sitting between them. CDR3 nucleotide sequence: TGTGCCAGCTCACCAACGACACAAAGCACAGATACGCAGTATTTT. This sequence encodes CASSPTTQSTDTQYF.

J is TRBJ1-5 and V is TRBV10-2; D ambiguous. Trimming pared 4 bases from V and 7 bases from J, leaving 14 bases between. There are 14 residues in the CDR3. Germline V lookup: CDR1 WSHSY, CDR2 SAAADI. The CDR3, as DNA: TGCGCCAGCAGTGTGGTCGCAGCGGAACAGCCCCAGCATTTT. Encoded protein: CASSVVAAEQPQHF.

V and J are TRBV5-5 and TRBJ2-3; the match to TRBD2 covers 9 bases. This CDR3 has 15 residues. In germline, CDR1 is SGHKS, CDR2 YYEKEE (reference sequence). The trim removed 1 base at V and 2 bases at J, leaving 2 bases unmatched. The CDR3 protein is CASSLQREVTDTQYF. In nucleotides, the CDR3 is TGTGCCAGCAGCTTGCAGCGGGAGGTCACAGATACGCAGTATTTT.

The chain uses TRBV27 and TRBJ1-6; the D gene is possibly TRBD1 (5 bases). The germline gives CDR1 MNHEY, CDR2 SMNVEV (reference sequence). The CDR3 spans 17 residues. Trimming left V 6 bases short and J 1 base short, with 16 bases between. The CDR3 protein is CASRWTGGDSYNSPLHF. The CDR3 DNA reads TGTGCCAGCAGATGGACCGGGGGTGATTCCTATAATTCACCCCTCCACTTT.

The chain employs TRBV29-1 and TRBJ2-3; D is perhaps TRBD1 (6 bases). V lost 6 bases, J lost 0 bases, and 13 bases lay in between. Germline V lookup: CDR1 SQVTM, CDR2 ANQGSEA. The CDR3 sequence is 14 residues long. For the CDR3, the DNA is TGCAGCGTAAACGGACAGACTAGCACAGATACGCAGTATTTT. This gives the protein CSVNGQTSTDTQYF.